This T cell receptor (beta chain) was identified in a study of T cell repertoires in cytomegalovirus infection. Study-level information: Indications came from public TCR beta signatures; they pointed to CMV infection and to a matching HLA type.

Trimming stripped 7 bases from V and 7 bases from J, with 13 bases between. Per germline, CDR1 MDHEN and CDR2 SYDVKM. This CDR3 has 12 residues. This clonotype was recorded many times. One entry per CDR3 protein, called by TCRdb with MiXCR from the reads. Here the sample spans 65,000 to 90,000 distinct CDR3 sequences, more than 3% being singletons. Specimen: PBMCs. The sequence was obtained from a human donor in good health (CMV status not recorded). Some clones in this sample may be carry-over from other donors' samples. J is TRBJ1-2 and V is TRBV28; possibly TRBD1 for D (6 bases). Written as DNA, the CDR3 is TGTGCCAGCACAGGGGAAGTTGGTGGCTACACCTTC. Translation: CASTGEVGGYTF.